This T cell receptor beta chain was sequenced during a study of PD-1 blockade in classical Hodgkin lymphoma. General study findings and limits: Reasons behind the repertoire differences stay unclear, perhaps disease activity or earlier therapy.

In the case of this clone: Its antigen is undetermined.

Autologous stem cell transplantation was followed by relapse in every patient, and brentuximab vedotin exposure varied. Libraries were prepared by immunoSEQ multiplex PCR; TCRdb keeps only in-frame clonotypes and omits some of them. This sample has some 14,000 clones, with roughly 80% found just once. The sample was peripheral blood mononuclear cells (PBMCs), taken at baseline. The TCR sequence derives from a human donor with classical Hodgkin lymphoma.

The CDR3 bases are TGTGCCAGCCGTCCCGGGACAGGGGGGATGGGTCGGAACTATGGCTACACCTTC. It yields the protein CASRPGTGGMGRNYGYTF. V and J are TRBV5-6 and TRBJ1-2; TRBD1 agrees at 11 bases. The germline gives CDR1 SGHDT, CDR2 YYEEEE. V gave up 7 bases and J gave up 2 bases; unmatched junction bases: 16. The CDR3 spans 18 residues.